The 13 T cell receptor beta chains reported below all come from one sample, sequenced in a study of T-cell reconstitution after alpha-beta-depleted transplantation in children. A TCRbeta library incorporating unique molecular identifiers was prepared. TCRdb redid the calling of the PCR reads with MiXCR, one entry per CDR3 protein. The table shows around 300,000 distinct CDR3 sequences, with around 10% occurring only once. The sequences come from peripheral blood, collected 180 days after TCRalphabeta/CD19-depleted stem cell transplant. The receptors originated from a male patient under 10 years old who had a stem cell transplant for chronic granulomatous disease, so the T cells may come from the graft donor.

In this sample, this clonotype turned up many times. The chain uses TRBV6-5 and TRBJ1-5; a possible D gene is TRBD1 (5 bases). Trimming pared 0 bases from V and 1 base from J, leaving 7 bases between. Looked up from germline, CDR1 is MNHEY and CDR2 is SVGAGI. The CDR3 extends over 15 amino acids. CDR3 residues: CASSYSGTSNQPQHF. The CDR3, as DNA: TGTGCCAGCAGTTACTCGGGGACCAGCAATCAGCCCCAGCATTTT.

This clonotype was counted at least ten times. This rearrangement joins TRBV7-9 to TRBJ1-1; D is unresolved. The CDR3 spans 13 residues. Deletions cut 2 bases from V and 5 bases from J, with 9 bases between. CDR1 and CDR2 from the germline V gene are SEHNR and FQNEAQ (reference sequence). CDR3 DNA: TGTGCCAGCAGCTTATTAGAAAGTACTGAAGCTTTCTTT. Its translation: CASSLLESTEAFF.

This clonotype was counted many times. V and J are TRBV6-1 and TRBJ2-1; maybe TRBD1 (6 bases). The V end lost 6 bases, the J end lost 4 bases, and 10 bases lay between the germline ends. The CDR3 runs 13 residues. Germline V gene sequence: CDR1 MNHNS, CDR2 SASEGT. CDR3 amino acids: CASSSGDYNEQFF. CDR3 bases: TGTGCCAGCAGCTCAGGGGATTACAATGAGCAGTTCTTC.

The sample holds many counts of this clonotype. The V gene is TRBV2, the J gene TRBJ1-5, with TRBD1 as a possible D gene (6 bases). The germline V gene encodes CDR1 SNHLY and CDR2 FYNNEI. This CDR3 region has 14 residues. With 5 bases removed from V and 5 bases from J, the gap between germline ends came to 13 bases. CDR3 sequence reads: CASSLTGMDQPQHF. DNA of the CDR3: TGTGCCAGCAGTTTGACAGGAATGGATCAGCCCCAGCATTTT. The variable domain in full, completed from reference TRBV2 and TRBJ1-5, reads EPEVTQTPSHQVTQMGQEVILRCVPISNHLYFYWYRQILGQKVEFLVSFYNNEISEKSEIFDDQFSVERPDGSNFTLKIRSTKLEDSAMYFCASSLTGMDQPQHFGDGTRLSIL.

This clonotype was counted at least ten times. The V gene is TRBV4-3, the J gene TRBJ2-1; tentatively, D is TRBD2 (6 bases). This CDR3 region has 16 residues. CDR1 and CDR2 (germline): LGHNA, YSLEER. Trimming pared 1 base from V and 7 bases from J, leaving 17 bases between. CDR3 loop: CASSQAPAGGVNEQFF. CDR3 bases: TGCGCCAGCAGCCAAGCCCCCGCGGGCGGGGTTAATGAGCAGTTCTTC.

This clonotype was picked up many times. The CDR3 region is CASSHIVGEQFF. Here the CDR3 DNA reads TGTGCCAGCAGCCACATAGTGGGTGAGCAGTTCTTC. V usage is TRBV7-9 and J usage is TRBJ2-1; D not certain. The CDR3 sequence is 12 residues long. V lost 5 bases and J lost 9, with 11 bases in between. Germline values: CDR1 SEHNR, CDR2 FQNEAQ (reference sequence).

This clonotype was counted ten times or more. The chain has TRBV11-3 and TRBJ2-3; D unclear. Per the germline V gene, CDR1 is SGHNT and CDR2 is YENEEA. With 3 bases removed from V and 0 bases from J, the gap between germline ends came to 7 bases. The CDR3 is 14 residues long. The CDR3 region is CASSFGESTDTQYF. CDR3 sequence (DNA): TGTGCCAGCAGCTTCGGAGAAAGCACAGATACGCAGTATTTT.

This clonotype was recorded at least ten times. The chain combines TRBV5-5 with TRBJ2-3, with 9 bases lining up with TRBD2. The germline V gene encodes CDR1 SGHKS and CDR2 YYEKEE (reference sequence). V lost 2 bases and J lost 1; bases outside the gene matches: 5. The CDR3 contains 16 residues. The CDR3 DNA reads TGTGCCAGCAGCTTAGGGGCTAGCGGGGGCACAGATACGCAGTATTTT. It encodes CASSLGASGGTDTQYF. The full variable domain, in which reference TRBV5-5 and TRBJ2-3 provide the parts outside the CDR3, is DAGVTQSPTHLIKTRGQQVTLRCSPISGHKSVSWYQQVLGQGPQFIFQYYEKEERGRGNFPDRFSARQFPNYSSELNVNALLLGDSALYLCASSLGASGGTDTQYFGPGTRLTVL.

This clonotype occurred many times. The chain has TRBV7-9 and TRBJ1-1; TRBD1 matches 8 bases. This CDR3 is 14 amino acids long. The ends lost 2 bases at V and 5 bases at J; junction bases unmatched: 4. Per germline, CDR1 SEHNR and CDR2 FQNEAQ (reference sequence). The CDR3 reads CASSLTRQGTEAFF. The CDR3 nucleotides are TGTGCCAGCAGCTTAACCCGACAGGGGACTGAAGCTTTCTTT.

The sample holds many counts of this clonotype. J is TRBJ1-5 and V is TRBV5-1; the D gene is possibly TRBD1 (5 bases). The V end lost 9 bases, the J end lost 3 bases, and 16 bases lay between the germline ends. Germline assignment: CDR1 SGHRS and CDR2 YFSETQ. The CDR3 consists of 14 residues. CDR3 nucleotides: TGCGCCATCCCGCAGGGTAGGGCCAATCAGCCCCAGCATTTT. Translated: CAIPQGRANQPQHF.

This clonotype has at least ten counts. The chain couples TRBV27 to TRBJ2-7; 10 positions match TRBD1. The germline CDR1 and CDR2 sequences are MNHEY and SMNVEV (reference sequence). J was trimmed by 4 bases and V by 10 bases; bases with no gene match: 16. The CDR3 contains 16 residues. Here the CDR3 reads CATKFNGWTGGYEQYF. CDR3 nucleotides: TGTGCCACCAAGTTTAACGGGTGGACAGGGGGTTACGAGCAGTACTTC.

This clonotype showed up many times. This rearrangement joins TRBV5-6 to TRBJ2-2; 14 positions agree with TRBD2. This CDR3 comprises 17 residues. CDR1 is SGHDT, CDR2 YYEEEE, per germline. V shed 4 bases, J shed 5 bases, and the junction held 7 bases outside the gene matches. The CDR3: CASSRTSGGLRTGELFF. DNA for the CDR3: TGTGCCAGCAGCCGGACTAGCGGGGGGCTAAGAACCGGGGAGCTGTTTTTT.

This clonotype was counted only a few times. The V gene is TRBV14, the J gene TRBJ2-1; D ambiguous. From germline, CDR1 is SGHDN and CDR2 FVKESK. V was cut by 1 base and J by 10 bases, with 14 bases left in between. The CDR3 totals 14 residues. DNA of the CDR3: TGTGCCAGCAGCCAAGTCGGTTTTCAAGGGGAGCAGTTCTTC. This gives the protein CASSQVGFQGEQFF.